This TCR beta chain comes out of a study of vaccination effects on CD4 cells after COVID-19. Overall study results and limits: Marked contraction was observed in infection-induced and vaccine-induced clones late after vaccination.

A roughly 10-day culture period preceded the isolation of CD4+ T cells. Participants received two doses of either the BNT162b2 or mRNA-1273 vaccine. Vaccinated recipients, who were negative for nucleocapsid antibodies, had no history of SARS-CoV-2 infection. Assay: immunoSEQ multiplex PCR; the TCRdb copy retains only in-frame clones and omits some. Of around 62,000 clones detected, about 74% appear once; the ten largest clones hold 2.2%. This clone has a single count. What it recognizes is unknown. V was trimmed by 8 bases and J by 3 bases, leaving 17 bases between them. CDR1 MNHEY and CDR2 SVGAGI come from the germline V gene. There are 14 residues in the CDR3.

The sequence was obtained from a human donor who received a COVID-19 vaccine. This sample comprised CD4+ T cells from PBMCs cultured without peptide, obtained after COVID-19 vaccination. The J gene is TRBJ2-7, the V gene TRBV6-5; maybe TRBD2 (6 bases). DNA for the CDR3: TGTGCCAGCTCTGGGGGGACTCGGAACTACGAGCAGTACGTC. Translation gives CASSGGTRNYEQYV.